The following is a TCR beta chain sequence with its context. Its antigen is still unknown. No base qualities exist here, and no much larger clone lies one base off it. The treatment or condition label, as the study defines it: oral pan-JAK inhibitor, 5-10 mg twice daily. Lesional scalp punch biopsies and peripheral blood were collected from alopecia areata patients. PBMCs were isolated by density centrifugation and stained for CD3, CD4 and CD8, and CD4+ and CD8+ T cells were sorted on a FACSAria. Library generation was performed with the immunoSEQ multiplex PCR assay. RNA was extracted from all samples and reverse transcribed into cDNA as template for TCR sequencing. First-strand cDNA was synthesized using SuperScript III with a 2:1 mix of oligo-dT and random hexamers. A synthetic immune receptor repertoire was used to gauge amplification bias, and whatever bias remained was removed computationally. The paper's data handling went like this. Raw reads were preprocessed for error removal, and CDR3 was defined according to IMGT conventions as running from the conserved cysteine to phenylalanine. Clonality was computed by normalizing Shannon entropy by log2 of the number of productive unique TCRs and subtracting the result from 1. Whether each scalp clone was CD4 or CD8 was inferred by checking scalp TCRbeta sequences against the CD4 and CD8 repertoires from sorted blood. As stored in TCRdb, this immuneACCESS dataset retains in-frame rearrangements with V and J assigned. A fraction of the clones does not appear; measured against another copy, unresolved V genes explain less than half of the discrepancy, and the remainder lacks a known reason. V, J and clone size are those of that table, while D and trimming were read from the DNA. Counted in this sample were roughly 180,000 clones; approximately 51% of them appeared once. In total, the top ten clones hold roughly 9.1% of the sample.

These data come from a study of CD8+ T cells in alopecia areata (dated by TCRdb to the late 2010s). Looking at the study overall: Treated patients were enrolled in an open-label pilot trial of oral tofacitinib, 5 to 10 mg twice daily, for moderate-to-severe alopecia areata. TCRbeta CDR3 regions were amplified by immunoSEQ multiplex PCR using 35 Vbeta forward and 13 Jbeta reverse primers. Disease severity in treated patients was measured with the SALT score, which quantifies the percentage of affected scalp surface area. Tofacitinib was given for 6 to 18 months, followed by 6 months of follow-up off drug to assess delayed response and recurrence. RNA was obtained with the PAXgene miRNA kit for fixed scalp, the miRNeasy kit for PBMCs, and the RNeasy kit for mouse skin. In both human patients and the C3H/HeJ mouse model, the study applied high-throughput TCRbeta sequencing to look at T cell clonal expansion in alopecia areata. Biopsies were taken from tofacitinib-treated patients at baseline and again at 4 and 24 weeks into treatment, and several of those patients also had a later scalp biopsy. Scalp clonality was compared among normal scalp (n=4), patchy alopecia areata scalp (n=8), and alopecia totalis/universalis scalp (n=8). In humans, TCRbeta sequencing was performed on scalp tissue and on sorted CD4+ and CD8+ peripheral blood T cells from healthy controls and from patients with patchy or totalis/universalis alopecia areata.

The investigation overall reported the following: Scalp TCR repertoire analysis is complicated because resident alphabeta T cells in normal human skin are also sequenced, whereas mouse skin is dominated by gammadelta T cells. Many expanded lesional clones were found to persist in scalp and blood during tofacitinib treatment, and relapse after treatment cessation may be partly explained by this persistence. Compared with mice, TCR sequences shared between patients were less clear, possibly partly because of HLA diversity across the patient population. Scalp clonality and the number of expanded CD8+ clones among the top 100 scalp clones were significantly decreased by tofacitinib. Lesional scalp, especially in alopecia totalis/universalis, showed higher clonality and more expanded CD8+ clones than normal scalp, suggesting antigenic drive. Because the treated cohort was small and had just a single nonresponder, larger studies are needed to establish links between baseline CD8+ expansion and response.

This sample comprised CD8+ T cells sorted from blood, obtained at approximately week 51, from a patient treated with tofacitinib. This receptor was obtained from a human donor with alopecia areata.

The DNA sequence is given as TGTGCCAGCAGCTCGACCGGCTCTGGGGCCAACGTCCTGACTTTC. The translation is CASSSTGSGANVLTF. The chain employs TRBV5-6 and TRBJ2-6, with the D gene too uncertain to name. Trimming removed 3 bases from V and 0 bases from J, leaving 7 bases between the germline ends. CDR1 and CDR2 are read off the germline V gene as SGHDT and YYEEEE. From cysteine to phenylalanine, the CDR3 is 15 amino acids long. The read is trimmed to its CDR3 DNA, 45 bases read in frame from base 1.